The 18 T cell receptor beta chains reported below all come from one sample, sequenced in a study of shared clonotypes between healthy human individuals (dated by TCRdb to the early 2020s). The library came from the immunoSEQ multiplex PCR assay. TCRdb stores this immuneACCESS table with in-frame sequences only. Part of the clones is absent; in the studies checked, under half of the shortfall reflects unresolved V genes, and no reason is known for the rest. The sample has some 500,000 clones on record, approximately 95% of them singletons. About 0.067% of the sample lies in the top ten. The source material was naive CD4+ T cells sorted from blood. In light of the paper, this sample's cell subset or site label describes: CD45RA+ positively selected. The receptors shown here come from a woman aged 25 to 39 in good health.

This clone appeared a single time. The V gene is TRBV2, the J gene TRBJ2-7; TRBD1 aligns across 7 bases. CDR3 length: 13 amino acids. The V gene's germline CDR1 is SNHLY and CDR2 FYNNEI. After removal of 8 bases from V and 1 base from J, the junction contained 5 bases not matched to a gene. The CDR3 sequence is CASGTASSYEQYF. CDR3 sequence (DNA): TGTGCCAGCGGGACAGCCTCTTCCTACGAGCAGTACTTC.

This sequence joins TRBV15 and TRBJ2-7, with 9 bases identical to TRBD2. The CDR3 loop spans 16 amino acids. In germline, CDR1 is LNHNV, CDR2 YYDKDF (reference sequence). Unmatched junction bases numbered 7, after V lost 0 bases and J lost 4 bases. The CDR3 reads CATSRDLSGSWYEQYF. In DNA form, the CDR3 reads TGTGCCACCAGCAGAGACCTTAGCGGGAGTTGGTACGAGCAGTACTTC.

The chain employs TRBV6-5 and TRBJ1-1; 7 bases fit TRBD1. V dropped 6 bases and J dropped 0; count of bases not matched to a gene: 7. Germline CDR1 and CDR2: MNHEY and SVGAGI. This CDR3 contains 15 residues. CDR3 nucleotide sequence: TGTGCCAGCAGGGACGGGACAGAGCTGAACACTGAAGCTTTCTTT. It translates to CASRDGTELNTEAFF.

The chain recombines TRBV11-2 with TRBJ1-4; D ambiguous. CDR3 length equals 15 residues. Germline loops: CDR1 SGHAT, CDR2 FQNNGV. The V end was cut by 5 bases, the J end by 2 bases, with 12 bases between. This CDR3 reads CASSGRRSTNEKLFF. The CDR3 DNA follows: TGTGCCAGCAGCGGCCGCAGGAGTACTAATGAAAAACTGTTTTTT.

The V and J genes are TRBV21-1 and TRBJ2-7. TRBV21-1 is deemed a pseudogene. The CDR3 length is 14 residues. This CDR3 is CASSPRTASYEQYF. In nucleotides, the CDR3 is TGTGCCAGCAGCCCTCGGACGGCCTCCTACGAGCAGTACTTC.

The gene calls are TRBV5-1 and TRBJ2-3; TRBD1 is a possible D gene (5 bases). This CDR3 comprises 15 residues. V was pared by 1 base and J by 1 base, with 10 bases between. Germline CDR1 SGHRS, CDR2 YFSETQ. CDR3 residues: CASSLLGAGTDTQYF. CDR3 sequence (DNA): TGCGCCAGCAGCTTGTTAGGGGCCGGCACAGATACGCAGTATTTT. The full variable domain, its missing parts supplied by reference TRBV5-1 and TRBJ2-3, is KAGVTQTPRYLIKTRGQQVTLSCSPISGHRSVSWYQQTPGQGLQFLFEYFSETQRNKGNFPGRFSGRQFSNSRSEMNVSTLELGDSALYLCASSLLGAGTDTQYFGPGTRLTVL.

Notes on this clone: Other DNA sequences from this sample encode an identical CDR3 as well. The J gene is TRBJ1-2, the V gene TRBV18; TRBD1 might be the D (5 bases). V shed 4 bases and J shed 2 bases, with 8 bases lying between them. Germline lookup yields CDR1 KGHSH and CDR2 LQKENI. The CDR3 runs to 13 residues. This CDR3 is CASSQGANYGYTF. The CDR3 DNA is TGTGCCAGCTCACAAGGGGCGAACTATGGCTACACCTTC.

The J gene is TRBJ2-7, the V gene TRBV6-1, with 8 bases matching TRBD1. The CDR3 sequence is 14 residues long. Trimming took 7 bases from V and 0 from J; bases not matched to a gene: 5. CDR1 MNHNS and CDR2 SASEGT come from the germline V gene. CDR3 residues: CASKWTGSSYEQYF. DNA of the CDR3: TGTGCCAGCAAGTGGACAGGGAGCTCCTACGAGCAGTACTTC.

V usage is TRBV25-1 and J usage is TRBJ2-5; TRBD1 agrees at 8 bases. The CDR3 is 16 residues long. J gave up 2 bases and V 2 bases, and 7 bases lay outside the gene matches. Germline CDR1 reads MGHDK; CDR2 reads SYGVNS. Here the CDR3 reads CASSEIGQGGQETQYF. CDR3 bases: TGTGCCAGCAGTGAAATCGGACAGGGAGGACAAGAGACCCAGTACTTC.

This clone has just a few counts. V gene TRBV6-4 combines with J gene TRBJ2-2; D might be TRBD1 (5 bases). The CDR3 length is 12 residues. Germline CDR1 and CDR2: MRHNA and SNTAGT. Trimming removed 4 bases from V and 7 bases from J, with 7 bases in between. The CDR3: CASSGQNGELFF. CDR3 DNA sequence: TGTGCCAGCAGTGGACAGAACGGGGAGCTGTTTTTT.

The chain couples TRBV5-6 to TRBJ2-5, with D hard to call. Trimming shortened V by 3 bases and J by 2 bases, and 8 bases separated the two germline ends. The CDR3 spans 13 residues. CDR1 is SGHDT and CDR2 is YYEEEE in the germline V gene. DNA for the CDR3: TGTGCCAGCAGCTCACAGATACAAGAGACCCAGTACTTC. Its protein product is CASSSQIQETQYF. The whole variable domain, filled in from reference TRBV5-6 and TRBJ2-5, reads DAGVTQSPTHLIKTRGQQVTLRCSPKSGHDTVSWYQQALGQGPQFIFQYYEEEERQRGNFPDRFSGHQFPNYSSELNVNALLLGDSALYLCASSSQIQETQYFGPGTRLLVL.

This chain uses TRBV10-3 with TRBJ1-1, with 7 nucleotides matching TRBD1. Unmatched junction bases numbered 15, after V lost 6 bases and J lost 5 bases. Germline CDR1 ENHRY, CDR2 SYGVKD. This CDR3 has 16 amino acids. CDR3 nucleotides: TGTGCCATCAGAAACAGGGGCCTCCCTGGAGATACTGAAGCTTTCTTT. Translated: CAIRNRGLPGDTEAFF.

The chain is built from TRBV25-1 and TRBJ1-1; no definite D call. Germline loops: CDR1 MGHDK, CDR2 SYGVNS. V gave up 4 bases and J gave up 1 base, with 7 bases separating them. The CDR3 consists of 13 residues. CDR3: CASSGRGNTEAFF. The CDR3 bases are TGTGCCAGCAGTGGACGCGGGAACACTGAAGCTTTCTTT.

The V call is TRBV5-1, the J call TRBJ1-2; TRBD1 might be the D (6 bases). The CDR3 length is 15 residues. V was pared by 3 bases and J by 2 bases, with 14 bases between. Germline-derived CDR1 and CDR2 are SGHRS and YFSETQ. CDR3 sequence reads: CASSSSGTPNYGYTF. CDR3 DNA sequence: TGCGCCAGCAGCTCTTCCGGGACACCAAACTATGGCTACACCTTC.

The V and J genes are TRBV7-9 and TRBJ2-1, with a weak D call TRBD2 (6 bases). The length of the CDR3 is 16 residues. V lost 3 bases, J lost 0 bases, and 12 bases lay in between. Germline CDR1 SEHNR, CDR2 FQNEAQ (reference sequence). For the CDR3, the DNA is TGTGCCAGCAGCTTGGGACTTCCCAGCTCCTACAATGAGCAGTTCTTC. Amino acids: CASSLGLPSSYNEQFF.

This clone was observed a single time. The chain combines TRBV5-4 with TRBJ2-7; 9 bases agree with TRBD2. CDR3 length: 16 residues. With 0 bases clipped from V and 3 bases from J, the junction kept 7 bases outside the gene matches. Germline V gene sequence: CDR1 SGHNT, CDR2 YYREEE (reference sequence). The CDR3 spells CASSLGGAGGHYEQYF. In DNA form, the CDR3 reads TGTGCCAGCAGCTTGGGGGGAGCGGGAGGCCACTACGAGCAGTACTTC.

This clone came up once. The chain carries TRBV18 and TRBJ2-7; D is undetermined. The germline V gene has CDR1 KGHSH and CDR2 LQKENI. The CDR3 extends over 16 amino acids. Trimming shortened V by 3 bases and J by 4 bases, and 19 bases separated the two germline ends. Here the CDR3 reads CASSPMGSDNHYEQYF. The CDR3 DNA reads TGTGCCAGCTCACCGATGGGGTCGGATAACCATTACGAGCAGTACTTC.

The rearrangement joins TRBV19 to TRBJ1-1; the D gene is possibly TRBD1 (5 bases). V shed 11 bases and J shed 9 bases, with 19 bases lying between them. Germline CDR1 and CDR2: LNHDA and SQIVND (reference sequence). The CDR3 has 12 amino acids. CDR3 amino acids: CAVRPGEGKAFF. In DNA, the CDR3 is TGTGCCGTTCGTCCCGGGGAGGGGAAAGCTTTCTTT.